This entry features one T cell receptor (beta chain) sequence. Its antigen remains unidentified. The data were obtained in a study of response to subunit inactivated influenza vaccine. From the RT-PCR reads, TCRdb called clonotypes with MiXCR, one entry per CDR3 protein. The sample carries some 850,000 distinct CDR3 sequences, less than 20% recorded once. Regarding the study as a whole: Each seasonal flu vaccination may recruit only limited new T cells, authors suggested.

CDR1 is SGHVS and CDR2 is FQNEAQ in the germline V gene. The CDR3 loop spans 15 amino acids. V shed 5 bases, J shed 8 bases, and the junction held 10 bases outside the gene matches. The receptor was isolated from a man between 50 and 59 years old who received an inactivated influenza vaccine. The chain has TRBV7-8 and TRBJ1-4, with 8 bases that match TRBD1. This specimen was PBMCs from blood, taken about 5 days after vaccination. The CDR3 is CASSAGQGGSEKLFF. CDR3 bases: TGTGCCAGCAGCGCAGGACAGGGTGGATCAGAAAAACTGTTTTTT. The full variable domain, in which reference TRBV7-8 and TRBJ1-4 provide the parts outside the CDR3, is GAGVSQSPRYKVAKRGQDVALRCDPISGHVSLFWYQQALGQGPEFLTYFQNEAQLDKSGLPSDRFFAERPEGSVSTLKIQRTQQEDSAVYLCASSAGQGGSEKLFFGSGTQLSVL.